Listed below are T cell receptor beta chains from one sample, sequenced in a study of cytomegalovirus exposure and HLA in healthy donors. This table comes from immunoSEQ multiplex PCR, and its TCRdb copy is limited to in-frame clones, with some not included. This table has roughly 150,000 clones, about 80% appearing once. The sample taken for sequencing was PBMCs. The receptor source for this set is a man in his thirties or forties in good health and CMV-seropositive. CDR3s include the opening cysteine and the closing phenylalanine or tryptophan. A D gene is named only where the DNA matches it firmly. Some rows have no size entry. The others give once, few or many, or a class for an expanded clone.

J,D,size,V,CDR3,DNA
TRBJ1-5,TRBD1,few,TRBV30,CAWRGQGSQPQHF,TGTGCCTGGAGGGGACAGGGCAGCCAGCCCCAGCATTTT
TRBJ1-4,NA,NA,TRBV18,CASSPPSKQLFF,TGTGCCAGCTCACCACCGAGCAAGCAACTGTTTTTT
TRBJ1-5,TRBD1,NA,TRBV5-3,CARSLTGGEGNQPQHF,TGTGCCAGAAGCTTGACAGGGGGCGAAGGGAATCAGCCCCAGCATTTT
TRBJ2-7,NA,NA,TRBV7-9,CASSLGRDEQYF,TGTGCCAGCAGCTTAGGTCGGGACGAGCAGTACTTC
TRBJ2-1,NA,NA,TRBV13,CASSSTGLLSSYNEQFF,TGTGCCAGCAGCTCCACCGGACTCCTCAGCTCCTACAATGAGCAGTTCTTC
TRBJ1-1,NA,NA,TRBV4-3,CASSQVGNTEAFF,TGCGCCAGCAGCCAAGTCGGGAACACTGAAGCTTTCTTT
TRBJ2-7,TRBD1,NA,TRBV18,CASSLGQGYEQYF,TGTGCCAGCTCCCTTGGACAGGGTTACGAGCAGTACTTC
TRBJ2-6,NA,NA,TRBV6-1,CASSELPGSGANVLTF,TGTGCCAGCAGTGAGCTCCCAGGGTCTGGGGCCAACGTCCTGACTTTC
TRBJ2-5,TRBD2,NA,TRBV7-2,CASSLFASGNQETQYF,TGTGCCAGCAGCTTATTCGCTAGCGGGAACCAAGAGACCCAGTACTTC
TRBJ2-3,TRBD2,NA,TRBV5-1,CATNSGGGPDTQYF,TGCGCCACCAATAGCGGGGGGGGCCCAGATACGCAGTATTTT
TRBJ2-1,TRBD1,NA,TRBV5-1,CASSLQGAGYNEQFF,TGCGCCAGCAGCTTACAGGGGGCTGGTTACAATGAGCAGTTCTTC
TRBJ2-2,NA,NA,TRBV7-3,CASSSAAGAGELFF,TGTGCCAGCAGCTCAGCGGCGGGTGCCGGGGAGCTGTTTTTT
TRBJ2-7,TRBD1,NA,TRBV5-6,CASSFDRGQGEQYF,TGTGCCAGCAGCTTTGACAGGGGGCAGGGGGAGCAGTACTTC
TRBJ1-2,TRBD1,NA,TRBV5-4,CASSLYGTAYGYTF,TGTGCCAGCAGCTTGTACGGGACAGCCTATGGCTACACCTTC
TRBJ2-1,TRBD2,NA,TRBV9,CASSALGLADVSHEQFF,TGTGCCAGCAGCGCATTGGGACTAGCGGACGTATCACATGAGCAGTTCTTC
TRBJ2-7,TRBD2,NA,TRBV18,CASSPPTALAGFSRYEQYF,TGTGCCAGCTCACCACCCACTGCACTAGCGGGTTTCTCTCGCTACGAGCAGTACTTC
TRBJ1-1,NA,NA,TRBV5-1,CASSTTGQTLNTEAFF,TGCGCCAGCAGCACCACAGGACAGACCTTGAACACTGAAGCTTTCTTT
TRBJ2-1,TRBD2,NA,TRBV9,CASSAQTSGTHNEQFF,TGTGCCAGCAGCGCCCAGACTAGCGGGACCCACAATGAGCAGTTCTTC
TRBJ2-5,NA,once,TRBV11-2,CASSPGTKLQETQYF,TGTGCCAGCAGCCCAGGGACAAAGCTACAAGAGACCCAGTACTTC
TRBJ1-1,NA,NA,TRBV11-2,CASSLEGRLEAFF,TGTGCCAGCAGCTTAGAGGGCCGGTTAGAAGCTTTCTTT
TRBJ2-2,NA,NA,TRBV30,CAWSVLGVGAGELFF,TGTGCCTGGAGTGTACTTGGGGTAGGGGCCGGGGAGCTGTTTTTT
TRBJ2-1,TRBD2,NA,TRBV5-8,CASSPDWGGDNEQFF,TGTGCCAGCAGCCCTGATTGGGGGGGGGACAATGAGCAGTTCTTC
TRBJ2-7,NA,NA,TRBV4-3,CASSQGVEGSSYEQYF,TGCGCCAGCAGCCAAGGGGTGGAGGGGAGCTCCTACGAGCAGTACTTC
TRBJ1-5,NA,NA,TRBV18,CASSPSALYQPQHF,TGTGCCAGCTCACCTTCCGCGTTATATCAGCCCCAGCATTTT
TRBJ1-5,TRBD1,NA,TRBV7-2,CASSQDRDQPQHF,TGTGCCAGCAGCCAAGACAGGGATCAGCCCCAGCATTTT
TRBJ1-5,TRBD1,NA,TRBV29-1,CSARTGDQPQHF,TGCAGCGCTAGGACAGGGGATCAGCCCCAGCATTTT
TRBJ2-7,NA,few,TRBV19,CASSFGGGGEQYF,TGTGCCAGTAGTTTTGGGGGAGGGGGCGAGCAGTACTTC
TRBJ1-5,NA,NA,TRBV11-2,CASSLDGGSDQPQHF,TGTGCCAGCAGCTTAGACGGGGGTTCGGATCAGCCCCAGCATTTT
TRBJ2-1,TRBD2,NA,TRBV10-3,CAISRGGLLYNEQFF,TGTGCCATCAGCCGGGGGGGACTTCTCTACAATGAGCAGTTCTTC
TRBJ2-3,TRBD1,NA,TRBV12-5,CASGLTGSTDTQYF,TGTGCTAGTGGGCTGACAGGGAGCACAGATACGCAGTATTTT
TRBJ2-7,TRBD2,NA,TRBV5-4,CASSSWTSGGAYEQYF,TGTGCCAGCAGCTCCTGGACTAGCGGGGGGGCCTACGAGCAGTACTTC
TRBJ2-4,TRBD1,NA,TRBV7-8,CASSLRDRGSIQYF,TGTGCCAGCAGCTTAAGGGACAGGGGGAGCATTCAGTACTTC
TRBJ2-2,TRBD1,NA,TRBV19,CASSNNRGGELFF,TGTGCCAGTAGTAACAACAGGGGCGGGGAGCTGTTTTTT
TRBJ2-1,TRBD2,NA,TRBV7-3,CASSSTRGTTSYNEQFF,TGTGCCAGCAGCTCCACCCGTGGGACTACCTCCTACAATGAGCAGTTCTTC
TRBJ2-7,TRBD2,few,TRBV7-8,CASSSLEGGGFSYEQYF,TGTGCCAGCAGCTCCTTGGAAGGCGGGGGTTTCTCCTACGAGCAGTACTTC
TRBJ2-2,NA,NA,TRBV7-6,CASSWAGRGNTGELFF,TGTGCCAGCAGCTGGGCGGGACGAGGGAACACCGGGGAGCTGTTTTTT
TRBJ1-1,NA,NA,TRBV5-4,CASSLSAGEGTEAFF,TGTGCCAGCAGCTTGTCGGCAGGGGAAGGCACTGAAGCTTTCTTT
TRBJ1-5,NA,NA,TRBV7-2,CASSLGRASNQPQHF,TGTGCCAGCAGCTTAGGCAGGGCTAGCAATCAGCCCCAGCATTTT
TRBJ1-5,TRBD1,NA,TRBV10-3,CATRTGGNQPQHF,TGTGCCACCAGGACAGGGGGCAATCAGCCCCAGCATTTT
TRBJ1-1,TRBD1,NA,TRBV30,CAGHPGDRVDTEAFF,TGTGCCGGACACCCGGGGGACAGGGTGGACACTGAAGCTTTCTTT